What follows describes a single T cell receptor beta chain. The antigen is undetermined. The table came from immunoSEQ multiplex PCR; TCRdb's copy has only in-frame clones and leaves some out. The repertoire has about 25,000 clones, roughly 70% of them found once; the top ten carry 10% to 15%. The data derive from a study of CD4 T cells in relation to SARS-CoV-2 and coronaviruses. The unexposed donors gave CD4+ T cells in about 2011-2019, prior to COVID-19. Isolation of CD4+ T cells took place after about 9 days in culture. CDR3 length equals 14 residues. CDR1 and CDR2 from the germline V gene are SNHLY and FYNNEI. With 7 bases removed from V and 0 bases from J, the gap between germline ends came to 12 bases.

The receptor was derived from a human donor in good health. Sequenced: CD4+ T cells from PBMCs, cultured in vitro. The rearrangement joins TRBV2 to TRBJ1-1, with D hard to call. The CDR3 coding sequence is TGTGCCAGCACCGGAATTAGAATGAACACTGAAGCTTTCTTT. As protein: CASTGIRMNTEAFF.